This TCR beta chain came from a study of cytomegalovirus exposure and HLA in healthy donors. From germline, CDR1 is MNHEY and CDR2 SVGAGI. The CDR3 runs 14 residues. V lost 8 bases to trimming and J lost 2 bases; unmatched junction nucleotides: 8. With 60 Vbeta and 13 Jbeta primers, the PCR was carried out. The repertoire was sequenced with immunoSEQ multiplex PCR; TCRdb's copy has only in-frame clones and lacks some. The data hold fewer than 150,000 clones, with roughly 75% observed a single time. The donors were healthy bone marrow donors. The sample consisted of PBMCs. This receptor was identified in a man aged 35 to 55 in good health and CMV-seropositive. The chain is built from TRBV6-5 and TRBJ2-5, with 7 bases lining up with TRBD2. As DNA, the CDR3 is TGTGCCAGCCGTGCAAGCGGGGTGCAAGAGACCCAGTACTTC. The encoded protein is CASRASGVQETQYF.